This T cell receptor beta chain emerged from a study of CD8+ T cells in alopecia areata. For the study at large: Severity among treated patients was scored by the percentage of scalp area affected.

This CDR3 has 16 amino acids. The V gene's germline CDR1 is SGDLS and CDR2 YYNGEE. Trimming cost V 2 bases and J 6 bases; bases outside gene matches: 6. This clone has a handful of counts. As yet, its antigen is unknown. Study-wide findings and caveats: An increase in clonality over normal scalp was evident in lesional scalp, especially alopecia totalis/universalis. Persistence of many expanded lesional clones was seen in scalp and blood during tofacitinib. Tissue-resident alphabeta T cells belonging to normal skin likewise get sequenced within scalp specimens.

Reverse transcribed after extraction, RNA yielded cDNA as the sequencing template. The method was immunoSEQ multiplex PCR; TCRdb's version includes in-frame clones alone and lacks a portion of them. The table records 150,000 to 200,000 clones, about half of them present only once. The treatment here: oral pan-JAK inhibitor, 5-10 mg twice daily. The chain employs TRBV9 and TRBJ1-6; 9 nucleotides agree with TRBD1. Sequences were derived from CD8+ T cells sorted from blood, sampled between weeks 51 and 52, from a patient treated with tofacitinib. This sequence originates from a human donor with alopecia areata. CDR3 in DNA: TGTGCCAGCAGCGTCCAGGACAGGGGAGTTAATTCACCCCTCCACTTT. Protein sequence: CASSVQDRGVNSPLHF.